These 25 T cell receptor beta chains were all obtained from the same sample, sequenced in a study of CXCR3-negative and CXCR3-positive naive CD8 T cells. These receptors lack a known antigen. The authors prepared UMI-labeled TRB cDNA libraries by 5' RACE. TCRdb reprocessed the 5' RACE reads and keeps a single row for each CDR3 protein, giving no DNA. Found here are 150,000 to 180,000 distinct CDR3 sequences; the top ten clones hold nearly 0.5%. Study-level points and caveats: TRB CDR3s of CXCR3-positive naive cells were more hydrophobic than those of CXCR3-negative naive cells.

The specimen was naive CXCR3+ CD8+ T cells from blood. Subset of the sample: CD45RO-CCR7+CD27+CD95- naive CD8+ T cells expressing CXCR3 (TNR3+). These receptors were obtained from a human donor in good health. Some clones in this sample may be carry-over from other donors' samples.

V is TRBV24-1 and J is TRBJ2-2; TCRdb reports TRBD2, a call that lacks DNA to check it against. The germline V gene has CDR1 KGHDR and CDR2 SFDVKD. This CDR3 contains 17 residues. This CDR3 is CATSAEVAGGHTGELFF.

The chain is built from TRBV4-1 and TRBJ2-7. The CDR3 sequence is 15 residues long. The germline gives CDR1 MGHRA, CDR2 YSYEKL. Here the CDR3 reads CASCQETWSLYEQYF.

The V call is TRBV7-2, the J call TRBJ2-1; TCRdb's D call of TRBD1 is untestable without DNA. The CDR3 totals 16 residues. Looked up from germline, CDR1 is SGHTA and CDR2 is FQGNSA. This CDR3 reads CASSLVWTGAYNEQFF.

The CDR3 spells CASSLAGESLPTGELSF. The chain combines TRBV5-5 with TRBJ2-2; TCRdb outputs TRBD1, but without DNA this stays unchecked. CDR1 is SGHKS and CDR2 is YYEKEE in the germline V gene (reference sequence). The CDR3 has 17 residues.

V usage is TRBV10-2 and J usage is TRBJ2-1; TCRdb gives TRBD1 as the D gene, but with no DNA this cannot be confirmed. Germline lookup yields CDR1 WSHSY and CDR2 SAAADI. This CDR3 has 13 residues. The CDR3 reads CASSPFIGNEQFF.

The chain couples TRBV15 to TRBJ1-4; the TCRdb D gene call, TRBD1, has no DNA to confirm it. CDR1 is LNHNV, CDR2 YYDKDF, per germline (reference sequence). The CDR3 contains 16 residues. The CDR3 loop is CATSRARTLTNEKLFF.

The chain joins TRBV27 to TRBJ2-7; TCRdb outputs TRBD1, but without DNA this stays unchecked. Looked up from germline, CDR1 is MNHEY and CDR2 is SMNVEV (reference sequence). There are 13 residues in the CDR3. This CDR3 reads CASSSGQGYPQYF.

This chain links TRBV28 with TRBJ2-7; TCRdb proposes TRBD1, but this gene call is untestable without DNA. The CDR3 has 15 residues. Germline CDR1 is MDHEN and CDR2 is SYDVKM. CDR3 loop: CAGTPEGVRAYEQYF.

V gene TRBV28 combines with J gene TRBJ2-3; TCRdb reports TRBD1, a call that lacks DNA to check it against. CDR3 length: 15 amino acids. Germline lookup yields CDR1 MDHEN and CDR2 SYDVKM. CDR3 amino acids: CASSPRDRVADTQYF.

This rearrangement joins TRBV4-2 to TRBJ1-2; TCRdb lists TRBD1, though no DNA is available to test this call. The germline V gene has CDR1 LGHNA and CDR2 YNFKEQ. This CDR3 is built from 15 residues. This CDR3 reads CASSQDIRGKYGYTF.

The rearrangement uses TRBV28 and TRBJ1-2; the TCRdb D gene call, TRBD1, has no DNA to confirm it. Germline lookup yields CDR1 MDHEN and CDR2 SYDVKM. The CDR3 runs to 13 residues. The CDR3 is CASRRGFDYGYTF.

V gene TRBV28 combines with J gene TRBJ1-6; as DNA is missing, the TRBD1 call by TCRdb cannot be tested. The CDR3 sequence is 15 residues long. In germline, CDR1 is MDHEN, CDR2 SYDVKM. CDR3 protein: CASSLLGKGTSPLHF.

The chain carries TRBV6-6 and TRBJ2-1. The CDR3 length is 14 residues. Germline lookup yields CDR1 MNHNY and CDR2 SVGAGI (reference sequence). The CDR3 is CASSLAGLYNEQFF.

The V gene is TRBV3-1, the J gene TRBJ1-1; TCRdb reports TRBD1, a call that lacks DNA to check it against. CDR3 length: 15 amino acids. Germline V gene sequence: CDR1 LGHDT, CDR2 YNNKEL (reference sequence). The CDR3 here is CASSRPGTGDGEAFF.

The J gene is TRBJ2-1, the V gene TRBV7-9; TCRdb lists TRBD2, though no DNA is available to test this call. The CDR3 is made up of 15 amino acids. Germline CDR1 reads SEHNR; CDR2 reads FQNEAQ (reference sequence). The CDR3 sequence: CASSPGTSGGREQFF.

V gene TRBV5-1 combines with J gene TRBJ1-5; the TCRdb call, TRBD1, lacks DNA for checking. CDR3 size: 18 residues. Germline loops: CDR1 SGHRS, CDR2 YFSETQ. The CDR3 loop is CASSLSDTRGSSNQPQHF.

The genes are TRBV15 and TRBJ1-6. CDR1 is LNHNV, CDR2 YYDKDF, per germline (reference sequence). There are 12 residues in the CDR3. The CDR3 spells CATCIGAGPLHF. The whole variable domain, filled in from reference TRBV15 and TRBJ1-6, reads DAMVIQNPRYQVTQFGKPVTLSCSQTLNHNVMYWYQQKSSQAPKLLFHYYDKDFNNEADTPDNFQSRRPNTSFCFLDIRSPGLGDTAMYLCATCIGAGPLHFGNGTRLTVT.

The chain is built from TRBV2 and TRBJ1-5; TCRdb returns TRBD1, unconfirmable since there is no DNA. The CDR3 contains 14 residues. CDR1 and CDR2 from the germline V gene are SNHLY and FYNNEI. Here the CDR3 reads CASSEYRGIQPQHF.

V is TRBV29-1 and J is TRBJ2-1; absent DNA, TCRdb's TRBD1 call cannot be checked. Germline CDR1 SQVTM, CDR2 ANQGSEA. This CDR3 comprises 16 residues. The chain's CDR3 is CSVVGEWGLDHNEQFF.

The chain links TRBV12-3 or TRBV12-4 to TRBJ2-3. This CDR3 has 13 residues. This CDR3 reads CASSLVKVDTQYF.

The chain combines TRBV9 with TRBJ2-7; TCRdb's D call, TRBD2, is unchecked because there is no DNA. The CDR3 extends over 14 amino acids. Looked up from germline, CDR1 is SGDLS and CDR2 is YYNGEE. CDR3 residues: CASSNGTKTYEQYF. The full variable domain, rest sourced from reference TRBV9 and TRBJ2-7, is DSGVTQTPKHLITATGQRVTLRCSPRSGDLSVYWYQQSLDQGLQFLIQYYNGEERAKGNILERFSAQQFPDLHSELNLSSLELGDSALYFCASSNGTKTYEQYFGPGTRLTVT.

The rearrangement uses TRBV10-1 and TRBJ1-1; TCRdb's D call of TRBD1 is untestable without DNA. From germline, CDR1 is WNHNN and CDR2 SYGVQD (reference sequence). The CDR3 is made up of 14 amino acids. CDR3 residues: CASSKQGDPTEAFF.

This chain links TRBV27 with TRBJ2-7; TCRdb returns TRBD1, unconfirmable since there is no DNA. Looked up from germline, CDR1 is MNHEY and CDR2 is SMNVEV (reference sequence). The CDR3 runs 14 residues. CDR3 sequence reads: CASSSPSITYEQYF.

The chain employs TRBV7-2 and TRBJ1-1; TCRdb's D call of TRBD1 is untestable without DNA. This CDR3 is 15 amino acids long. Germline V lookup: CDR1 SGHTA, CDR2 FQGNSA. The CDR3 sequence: CASSSPGALFTEAFF.

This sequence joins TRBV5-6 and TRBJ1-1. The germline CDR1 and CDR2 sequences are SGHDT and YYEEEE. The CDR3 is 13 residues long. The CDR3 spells CASSFGSPSEAFF.